This entry is about one T cell receptor (beta chain). In the original analysis: Amplified reference gene primers provided the basis for estimating nucleated cell counts. Clones were sequenced by immunoSEQ multiplex PCR, and TCRdb holds only the in-frame ones, with some missing. V and J calls and clone size are those listed in that table; D and trimming were worked out from the DNA. Of approximately 180,000 clones listed, 80% to 90% were seen once; the top ten hold roughly 9.8%. Germline CDR1 SGHDN, CDR2 FVKESK. The CDR3 covers 15 residues. Germline trimming cut 0 bases from V and 2 bases from J; bases unmatched to any gene: 0. These data are taken from a study of blood T cell repertoires in COVID-19.

The sequence derives from a human donor with active or convalescent COVID-19. The donor label of this sample is uncertain. The chain combines TRBV14 with TRBJ1-5, with TRBD1 matching 8 bases. The specimen was peripheral blood. In nucleotides, the CDR3 is TGTGCCAGCAGCCAAGACAGGGGGCGCAATCAGCCCCAGCATTTT. Its translation: CASSQDRGRNQPQHF.